This T cell receptor (beta chain) comes out of a study of blood T cell repertoires in COVID-19. Only in-frame clones appear in the TCRdb table, and some are missing; sequencing was by immunoSEQ multiplex PCR. There are approximately 100,000 clones in the sample; more than 65% occur only once, and roughly 6.3% lies in the top ten. This clone was seen only once. This TCR was recovered from a man in his sixties with acute or convalescent COVID-19. Sequencing input: peripheral blood.

The CDR3 sequence: CASSYDRTYGYTF. CDR3 in DNA: TGTGCCAGCAGTTACGACAGGACCTATGGCTACACCTTC. V gene TRBV6-5 combines with J gene TRBJ1-2; D perhaps matches TRBD1 (6 bases). The CDR3 runs 13 residues. Germline values: CDR1 MNHEY, CDR2 SVGAGI. V lost 2 bases and J lost 4, with 8 bases in between.